A single sample is the source of the 24 T cell receptor beta chains below, sequenced in a study of cytomegalovirus exposure and HLA in healthy donors. Amplification used 60 Vbeta primers and 13 Jbeta primers. Produced via immunoSEQ multiplex PCR; TCRdb's table is partial and in-frame only. This table holds over 150,000 clones, approximately 79% found once. Sequencing input: PBMCs. All receptors derive from a man aged 35-49 years in good health and CMV-seronegative.

V gene TRBV5-1 combines with J gene TRBJ2-2; 7 nucleotides agree with TRBD1. In germline, CDR1 is SGHRS, CDR2 YFSETQ. CDR3 length: 16 residues. V was pared by 0 bases and J by 6 bases, with 8 bases of the junction left unmatched. The CDR3 reads CASSLARQGAAGELFF. The CDR3 nucleotides read TGCGCCAGCAGCTTGGCTCGACAGGGTGCGGCCGGGGAGCTGTTTTTT.

The rearrangement joins TRBV30 to TRBJ1-5, with 8 bases identical to TRBD1. The CDR3 consists of 14 residues. Germline V gene sequence: CDR1 GTSNPN, CDR2 SVGIG (reference sequence). Germline trimming cut 2 bases from V and 6 bases from J; bases unmatched to any gene: 6. The DNA of the CDR3 is TGTGCCTGGAGTTCAGGGGGCGCAGGTCAGCCCCAGCATTTT. It is translated as CAWSSGGAGQPQHF.

The genes are TRBV5-6 and TRBJ2-5; 7 nucleotides align to TRBD1. The J call may be faulty, since TRBJ2-7 better matches the DNA end. The CDR3 has 13 residues. Germline CDR1 and CDR2: SGHDT and YYEEEE. CDR3 DNA sequence: TGTGCCAGCAGCCCGACAGGGAACCACGAGCAGTACTTC. Translating gives CASSPTGNHEQYF.

The table lists this clone with a few counts. The chain couples TRBV15 to TRBJ1-1; 7 bases are a match to TRBD1. The junction had 5 bases not matched to a gene; V was cut back by 1 base and J by 6 bases. The germline gives CDR1 LNHNV, CDR2 YYDKDF (reference sequence). The CDR3 covers 14 residues. The CDR3 reads CATSRVVRGAEAFF. The CDR3 nucleotides read TGTGCCACCAGCAGAGTCGTCAGGGGGGCTGAAGCTTTCTTT.

This clone has just one count. The rearrangement links TRBV10-3 to TRBJ1-1, with unresolved D. V was pared by 0 bases and J by 5 bases, with 16 bases between. Per the germline V gene, CDR1 is ENHRY and CDR2 is SYGVKD. This CDR3 spans 16 amino acids. The CDR3 protein is CAISESRVSVLTEAFF. The DNA of the CDR3 is TGTGCCATCAGTGAGTCACGGGTATCGGTCCTGACTGAAGCTTTCTTT.

The chain links TRBV30 to TRBJ2-5, with D tentatively TRBD1 (5 bases). Trimming took off 5 bases at V and 1 base at J, with 5 bases between the two ends. From germline, CDR1 is GTSNPN and CDR2 SVGIG (reference sequence). This CDR3 has 11 amino acids. CDR3 DNA: TGTGCCTGGGGGGCCCAAGAGACCCAGTACTTC. It codes for CAWGAQETQYF. The full variable domain, in which reference TRBV30 and TRBJ2-5 provide the parts outside the CDR3, is SQTIHQWPATLVQPVGSPLSLECTVEGTSNPNLYWYRQAAGRGLQLLFYSVGIGQISSEVPQNLSASRPQDRQFILSSKKLLLSDSGFYLCAWGAQETQYFGPGTRLLVL.

This chain connects TRBV19 to TRBJ1-5; 10 bases align to TRBD1. The CDR3 runs 16 residues. Germline V CDR1 and CDR2: LNHDA, SQIVND (reference sequence). V was pared by 5 bases and J by 5 bases, with 9 bases of the junction left unmatched. The CDR3 coding sequence is TGTGCCAGTAGTCCGACAGGGGGCGAGTCGGATCAGCCCCAGCATTTT. This sequence encodes CASSPTGGESDQPQHF.

The V gene is TRBV6-5, the J gene TRBJ2-7; 9 bases align to TRBD1. Germline V lookup: CDR1 MNHEY, CDR2 SVGAGI. Trimming at V came to 2 bases and at J to 6 bases, leaving 8 bases not matched to a gene. The CDR3 is 15 amino acids. CDR3 region: CASSYGGTGKVEQYF. The CDR3 DNA follows: TGTGCCAGCAGTTACGGAGGGACAGGGAAAGTCGAGCAGTACTTC.

The V gene is TRBV5-1, the J gene TRBJ1-2; a possible D gene is TRBD1 (6 bases). CDR3 length: 14 amino acids. From germline, CDR1 is SGHRS and CDR2 YFSETQ. V lost 2 bases, J lost 6 bases, and 14 bases lay in between. The CDR3 protein is CASSLGQTPDGYTF. The CDR3, as DNA: TGCGCCAGCAGCTTAGGACAGACCCCTGATGGCTACACCTTC.

This clone was picked up a small number of times. The chain recombines TRBV6-5 with TRBJ1-1; no definite D call. V was clipped by 6 bases and J by 0 bases, with 14 bases between them. Germline loops: CDR1 MNHEY, CDR2 SVGAGI. The CDR3 has 15 amino acids. The DNA for the CDR3 is TGTGCCAGCAGCACGCCCCGGGAGATGAACACTGAAGCTTTCTTT. It is translated as CASSTPREMNTEAFF.

V usage is TRBV5-8 and J usage is TRBJ1-5; a weak D match, TRBD1 (6 bases). This CDR3 is 13 amino acids long. Germline V gene data show CDR1 as SGHTS and CDR2 as YDEGEE. Trimming took 1 base from V and 4 from J, leaving 6 bases between them. As DNA, the CDR3 is TGTGCCAGCAGCTTGCAGGGGAATCAGCCCCAGCATTTT. Protein: CASSLQGNQPQHF.

The genes are TRBV7-2 and TRBJ2-5; 9 nucleotides align to TRBD2. CDR3 size: 15 residues. V shed 3 bases and J 5 bases; nucleotides not matched to a gene: 7. CDR1 and CDR2 from the germline V gene are SGHTA and FQGNSA. The CDR3 is CASSFTRGGRETQYF. DNA for the CDR3: TGTGCCAGCAGCTTCACGCGGGGGGGCAGGGAGACCCAGTACTTC.

V is TRBV4-3 and J is TRBJ2-7, with D tentatively TRBD2 (7 bases). The CDR3 is made up of 19 amino acids. Germline CDR1 LGHNA, CDR2 YSLEER. V was clipped by 0 bases and J by 3 bases, with 24 bases between them. The CDR3 DNA follows: TGCGCCAGCAGCCAAGATTGGGGGTATACAGGGAGGGTTGGCTACGAGCAGTACTTC. Translating gives CASSQDWGYTGRVGYEQYF.

The chain combines TRBV5-1 with TRBJ2-3; 8 bases match TRBD2. The CDR3 sequence is 16 residues long. Per germline, CDR1 SGHRS and CDR2 YFSETQ. J was trimmed by 4 bases and V by 4 bases; bases with no gene match: 11. CDR3: CASSNGGTSNADTQYF. The CDR3 bases are TGCGCCAGCAGCAATGGGGGGACTAGTAACGCAGATACGCAGTATTTT.

V and J are TRBV7-9 and TRBJ1-1; no clear D gene. Germline V CDR1 and CDR2: SEHNR, FQNEAQ (reference sequence). The CDR3 is made up of 11 amino acids. Trimming pared 10 bases from V and 4 bases from J, leaving 10 bases between. The CDR3 region has the DNA TGTGCCACGCGTCGGGGCACTGAAGCTTTCTTT. Its protein is CATRRGTEAFF.

The rearrangement uses TRBV5-4 and TRBJ2-5; D not certain. The CDR3 contains 15 residues. From germline, CDR1 is SGHNT and CDR2 YYREEE (reference sequence). Trimming stripped 0 bases from V and 5 bases from J, with 14 bases between. This chain's CDR3 is CASSLDKLARETQYF. The CDR3 DNA reads TGTGCCAGCAGCTTGGACAAGTTGGCGCGGGAGACCCAGTACTTC. The entire variable domain, with the rest obtained from reference TRBV5-4 and TRBJ2-5, is as follows: ETGVTQSPTHLIKTRGQQVTLRCSSQSGHNTVSWYQQALGQGPQFIFQYYREEENGRGNFPPRFSGLQFPNYSSELNVNALELDDSALYLCASSLDKLARETQYFGPGTRLLVL.

Only one count was recorded for this clone. The rearrangement uses TRBV9 and TRBJ2-7; TRBD1 aligns across 7 bases. This CDR3 region has 14 residues. The V gene's germline CDR1 is SGDLS and CDR2 YYNGEE. Trimming removed 0 bases from V and 3 bases from J; junction bases left unmatched: 3. Written as DNA, the CDR3 is TGTGCCAGCAGCGTAGGAGACAGGGTCTACGAGCAGTACTTC. Its translation: CASSVGDRVYEQYF.

This clone was recorded a few times. The rearrangement joins TRBV9 to TRBJ2-7; no firm D call. Germline values: CDR1 SGDLS, CDR2 YYNGEE. This CDR3 is built from 14 residues. V dropped 0 bases and J dropped 0 bases, with 7 bases sitting between them. The DNA for the CDR3 is TGTGCCAGCAGCGTAGATGGCCGCTCCTACGAGCAGTACTTC. This sequence encodes CASSVDGRSYEQYF.

V is TRBV10-1 and J is TRBJ2-3, with TRBD1 matching over 9 bases. The V gene's germline CDR1 is WNHNN and CDR2 SYGVQD (reference sequence). The trim removed 5 bases at V and 7 bases at J, leaving 7 bases unmatched. This CDR3 has 14 amino acids. The DNA for the CDR3 is TGCGCCAGCAGTCCGGGACAGGGTAGGAATACGCAGTATTTT. Protein: CASSPGQGRNTQYF.

The chain carries TRBV7-2 and TRBJ2-2; TRBD1 might be the D (5 bases). Germline CDR1 reads SGHTA; CDR2 reads FQGNSA. The CDR3 runs to 14 residues. V lost 8 bases and J lost 1, with 11 bases in between. CDR3 protein: CASSITGNTGELFF. DNA of the CDR3: TGTGCCAGCTCGATAACAGGGAACACCGGGGAGCTGTTTTTT.

V usage is TRBV28 and J usage is TRBJ2-2, with D perhaps TRBD1 (6 bases). The CDR3 spans 15 residues. Between the trimmed V and J ends, which lost 5 bases and 5 bases, there was a span of 15 bases. The germline V gene has CDR1 MDHEN and CDR2 SYDVKM. The CDR3 DNA reads as TGTGCCAGCAGTCCATCGACAGGCGGAACCGGGGAGCTGTTTTTT. Amino acids: CASSPSTGGTGELFF.

The rearrangement joins TRBV7-3 to TRBJ2-1; 11 bases fit TRBD2. The CDR3 sequence is 16 residues long. J lost 4 bases, V lost 2 bases, and 4 bases had no gene match. Per germline, CDR1 SGHTA and CDR2 FQGTGA. This CDR3 is CASSLVGLAGYNEQFF. The CDR3 region has the DNA TGTGCCAGCAGCTTAGTTGGACTAGCGGGTTACAATGAGCAGTTCTTC. The whole variable domain, filled in from reference TRBV7-3 and TRBJ2-1, reads GAGVSQTPSNKVTEKGKYVELRCDPISGHTALYWYRQSLGQGPEFLIYFQGTGAADDSGLPNDRFFAVRPEGSVSTLKIQRTERGDSAVYLCASSLVGLAGYNEQFFGPGTRLTVL.

The chain recombines TRBV6-1 with TRBJ2-3; 10 nucleotides match TRBD2. CDR1 and CDR2 from the germline V gene are MNHNS and SASEGT. Trimming took 5 bases from V and 1 from J; bases not matched to a gene: 3. This CDR3 region has 15 residues. As DNA, the CDR3 is TGTGCCAGCAGTTCTAGCGGGGGCCGCACAGATACGCAGTATTTT. It is translated as CASSSSGGRTDTQYF.

The chain is built from TRBV19 and TRBJ2-2; 7 bases map to TRBD1. The V gene end was trimmed by 1 base and the J gene end by 5 bases; junction bases not matched to a gene: 7. The CDR3 loop spans 16 amino acids. CDR1 LNHDA and CDR2 SQIVND come from the germline V gene (reference sequence). CDR3 loop: CASSIGTGTVTGELFF. CDR3 nucleotides: TGTGCCAGTAGTATAGGCACCGGGACAGTTACCGGGGAGCTGTTTTTT.